This T cell receptor beta chain was sequenced during a study of cytomegalovirus exposure and HLA in healthy donors. Study-wide findings and caveats: A later analysis associated 15,000 or so TCR beta sequences with HLA alleles at a 0.05 false discovery rate. By HLA locus, TCR association rates varied in a later analysis, with DRB1 showing the most and HLA-C the fewest. Productive rates of about 87% or about 30% were seen for most TCR beta V segments in an earlier analysis.

About this clone: Its cognate antigen is unknown.

Use of 60 Vbeta and 13 Jbeta primers characterized the PCR. Generated by immunoSEQ multiplex PCR, the TCRdb table keeps only in-frame clones and is missing some. The sample contains approximately 100,000 clones, about 76% of which appear only once. V trimming: 9 bases; J trimming: 6 bases; junction bases outside the gene matches: 8. This CDR3 has 15 amino acids. From germline, CDR1 is SGHNT and CDR2 YENEEA. Sequencing was performed on PBMCs. The V and J genes are TRBV11-3 and TRBJ1-6, with 10 bases fitting TRBD1. The clonotype comes from a woman aged 40 to 50 in good health and CMV-seropositive. The CDR3 protein is CASPSDRGVNSPLHF. The CDR3 bases are TGTGCCAGTCCTTCGGACAGGGGGGTTAATTCACCCCTCCACTTT. The variable domain in full, completed from reference TRBV11-3 and TRBJ1-6, reads EAGVVQSPRYKIIEKKQPVAFWCNPISGHNTLYWYLQNLGQGPELLIRYENEEAVDDSQLPKDRFSAERLKGVDSTLKIQPAELGDSAVYLCASPSDRGVNSPLHFGNGTRLTVT.